This TCR beta chain was sequenced during a study of T-cell reconstitution after alpha-beta-depleted transplantation in children. Study findings and constraints: Where some patients showed high TCRbeta diversity at day 60, it came from recipient T cells and thymic progenitors that had survived. Several hundred graft clones that had expanded were reportedly the source of alpha-beta T cells about two months after transplant.

Preparation of the TCRbeta library involved a method that used unique molecular identifiers. A single record per CDR3 protein comes from TCRdb applying MiXCR to the PCR reads. The sample yields approximately 250,000 distinct CDR3 sequences, more than 20% seen once. Trimming took off 1 base at V and 5 bases at J, with 9 bases between the two ends. The CDR3 has 13 residues. Germline CDR1 reads DFQATT; CDR2 reads SNEGSKA (reference sequence). On this clonotype itself: The antigen is unknown. This clone may be a read error of a much larger clone one base away.

This material consisted of PBMCs, taken before TCRalphabeta/CD19-depleted stem cell transplant. The chain uses TRBV20-1 and TRBJ2-1; D call uncertain. The clonotype originates from a girl aged 2 to 10 with Fanconi anemia, due to receive a stem cell transplant. Here the CDR3 reads CSARGTSNNEQFF. As DNA, the CDR3 is TGCAGTGCTAGAGGGACGTCCAACAATGAGCAGTTCTTC.